This entry concerns a single T cell receptor (beta chain). Its cognate antigen is unknown. This sample was included in a study of shared clonotypes between healthy human individuals. Study findings and constraints: Sampling covered blood only; tissue repertoires likely differ.

The CDR3 is 16 residues long. Germline CDR1 SGHRS, CDR2 YFSETQ. V was trimmed by 2 bases and J by 0 bases, leaving 12 bases between them. TCRdb's copy holds only in-frame clones and misses some; the assay was immunoSEQ multiplex PCR. The sample has some 1,400,000 clones; roughly 96% are singletons. V gene TRBV5-1 combines with J gene TRBJ2-1; D is uncertain. The sequence was obtained from a young man in good health. The source material was naive CD4+ T cells sorted from blood. Stated subset: CD45RA+ positively selected. CDR3 loop: CASSFLDASSYNEQFF. The CDR3 DNA sequence: TGCGCCAGCAGCTTCCTAGACGCCAGCTCCTACAATGAGCAGTTCTTC.